This is a list of T cell receptor beta chains from one sample in a study of CD8 T cells in ankylosing spondylitis. TCRdb re-called the 5' RACE reads through MiXCR, storing one row per CDR3 protein. The sample records some 700,000 distinct CDR3 sequences, roughly 19% being singletons. Input material: blood, either unsorted or a sorted T cell fraction (not recorded which). Source of these receptors: a male donor with ankylosing spondylitis. CDR3s include the opening cysteine and the closing phenylalanine or tryptophan. The D gene is left open where the match is weak. Clone size, where shown, is once, few, many, or a class for clones that have expanded.

abundance	d_gene	v_gene	j_gene	CDR3nt	CDR3aa
few	TRBD1	TRBV6-2/TRBV6-3	TRBJ2-3	TGTGCCAGCAGTTACCCCAGGGGGCGCGTCGGTACGCAGTATTTT	CASSYPRGRVGTQYF
.	.	TRBV12-3/TRBV12-4	TRBJ2-7	TGTGCCAGCACCCGGGACATAGGGTCCTACGAGCAGTACTTC	CASTRDIGSYEQYF
once	TRBD2	TRBV11-1	TRBJ2-5	TGTGCCAGCAGCTCGCGGCTTGGACTAGCGGAACTGCAAGAGACCCAGTACTTC	CASSSRLGLAELQETQYF
few	.	TRBV29-1	TRBJ2-4	TGCAGCCCTTCGCCCCGTTGGGCGGACAATTCCCGAGCCAAAAACATTCAGTACTTC	CSPSPRWADNSRAKNIQYF
many	.	TRBV7-6	TRBJ1-6	TGTGCCAGCAGCTTAGGGCCAGGGTGGGATTCACCCCTCCACTTT	CASSLGPGWDSPLHF
.	.	TRBV12-3/TRBV12-4	TRBJ2-5	TGTGCCAGCAGTTTAGGTCTAACCCAAGAGACCCAGTACTTC	CASSLGLTQETQYF
once	.	TRBV18	TRBJ1-5	TGTGCCAGCTCACCACTTCGTTTACGGAGGAGCAATCAGCCCCAGCATTTT	CASSPLRLRRSNQPQHF
few	.	TRBV12-3/TRBV12-4	TRBJ2-2	TGTGCCAGCCCTCCGGGCACCGGGGAGCTGTTTTTT	CASPPGTGELFF
.	TRBD1	TRBV27	TRBJ2-1	TGTGCCAGCAGTTTAACCTCCGGGACAGGGGTTTTGAATGAGCAGTTCTTC	CASSLTSGTGVLNEQFF
many	.	TRBV29-1	TRBJ1-2	TGCAGCGTCCTGGTTGGGGATGGCTACACCTTC	CSVLVGDGYTF
.	.	TRBV5-5	TRBJ1-1	TGTGCCAGCAGCTCCATTACAATGAACACTGAAGCTTTCTTT	CASSSITMNTEAFF
.	TRBD1	TRBV12-3/TRBV12-4	TRBJ2-5	TGTGCCAGCAGTGCCGACAGGGGACTGGACCACGGGGAGACCCAGTACTTC	CASSADRGLDHGETQYF
few	.	TRBV27	TRBJ2-1	TGTGCCAGCGGTCTACTTCCGGGACTCGGTGCGGGAGAGCAGTTCTTC	CASGLLPGLGAGEQFF
.	.	TRBV7-9	TRBJ2-7	TGTGCCAGCAGCTTAGGAGGACTATTCTCCGCTGAGCAGTACTTC	CASSLGGLFSAEQYF
few	TRBD2	TRBV6-5	TRBJ2-1	TGTGCCAGCAGTTACGCGGGACTAGCGGGATCTAATGAGCAGTTCTTC	CASSYAGLAGSNEQFF
few	.	TRBV5-1	TRBJ2-7	TGCGCCAGCAGCTTGGAGGGGCTTTACTACGAGCAGTACTTC	CASSLEGLYYEQYF
few	.	TRBV27	TRBJ1-2	TGTGCCAGCAGACTCTCTCACCTCTATGGCTACACCTTC	CASRLSHLYGYTF
few	.	TRBV7-9	TRBJ2-7	TGTGCCAGCAGCCAGCGGCTTTCCTACGAGCAGTACTTC	CASSQRLSYEQYF
many	.	TRBV5-1	TRBJ2-1	TGCGCCAGCAGCTGGATACAGACCAACTCCTACAATGAGCAGTTCTTC	CASSWIQTNSYNEQFF
few	.	TRBV3-1	TRBJ1-1	TGTGCCAGCAGCCAAGGTTGGACTTCGAACACTGAAGCTTTCTTT	CASSQGWTSNTEAFF
.	TRBD1	TRBV20-1	TRBJ2-3	TGCAGTGCCACAGGGGGCTCAGATACGCAGTATTTT	CSATGGSDTQYF
few	TRBD2	TRBV29-1	TRBJ2-1	TGCAGCGTAGAGCGGCTAGCGGGACGCAATGAGCAGTTCTTC	CSVERLAGRNEQFF
.	.	TRBV7-9	TRBJ1-2	TGTGCCAGCAGCGCCGGCGGGACGGAGGCCTACTATGGCTACACCTTC	CASSAGGTEAYYGYTF
.	.	TRBV7-3	TRBJ2-3	TGTGCCAGCAGCTTCGGTGGGAGCAATACGCAGTATTTT	CASSFGGSNTQYF
.	TRBD1	TRBV5-1	TRBJ1-1	TGCGCCAGCAGCTTGGAAGGGGGCAGGGGCACTGAAGCTTTCTTT	CASSLEGGRGTEAFF
few	.	TRBV5-1	TRBJ1-1	TGCGCCAGCAGCTTGGCGGCACCTAACACTGAAGCTTTCTTT	CASSLAAPNTEAFF
few	.	TRBV6-7	TRBJ2-2	TGTGCCAGCACCAACCCGGAGGGGGGGAACACCGGGGAGCTGTTTTTT	CASTNPEGGNTGELFF